This T cell receptor (beta chain) came from a study of CD8+CD57+ T cells in acquired aplastic anemia (dated by TCRdb to between 2017 and 2018). Concerning the study at large: A mean of about 3.2 ug of DNA, ranging from about 0.19 to 30 ug, was extracted from sorted CD4+ and CD8+ cells. An average of approximately 9.8 million reads for CD4+ cells and roughly 11 million reads for CD8+ cells was obtained from healthy donor samples. The paper's findings and limits, for the study overall: Roughly 29 CD8+ CDR3 sequences were found to be shared between patients and controls, but these sequences appeared to be highly expressed in patients and within the immunodominant clones of the patients. Patients and healthy controls showed no significant difference in CD8+ Simpson's diversity (P=0.060).

Genomic DNA was used as template for profiling of TCR beta VDJ combinations and CDR3 sequences. TCR repertoire sequencing was run on an Illumina HiSeq 2000. The source study handled its data this way. TRBV/TRBJ rearrangement plots, CDR3 size and DJ length profiles, and Simpson's diversity index were used to assess repertoires. The most abundant DNA sequence in the deep sequencing data was taken as the immunodominant clone. CDR3 amino acid sequences were screened for sharing across subjects and were compared with published repertoires and the VDJdb database. TCRdb reprocessed the public reads (quality trimming at Q25 with fastp, clone calling with MiXCR) and kept in-frame beta chains. Each CDR3 protein gets just one entry, which takes the most common genes and DNA from the rows behind it. The V and J calls and clone size come from TCRdb's table, not from the authors' own analysis. The sample table holds around 400,000 distinct CDR3 sequences, of which 65% to 75% were seen once. The biggest ten clones account for 3.5% to 4.5% of the sample.

TCR repertoires of sorted CD4+ and CD8+ blood T cells from severe aplastic anemia patients and healthy subjects were deep-sequenced in the study. Ficoll-Paque density gradient centrifugation was used to isolate peripheral blood mononuclear cells. CD4+ and CD8+ T cells were sorted by FACS or magnetic beads before DNA extraction. About this clonotype itself: Its antigen remains undetermined. The sample holds no much larger clone one base away, and base qualities are not on file.

Specimen: sorted CD4+, CD8+, or CD8+CD57+ T cells (not recorded which) from PBMCs. The sequence was collected from a human donor in good health, serving as a control.

The CDR3 reads as follows: CSVALGAGQPQHF. The nucleotide sequence is given as TGCAGCGTTGCCTTGGGGGCGGGACAGCCCCAGCATTTT. This chain is built from TRBV29-1 and TRBJ1-5, with TRBD1 as a weak D call on 6 bases. Reading the germline V gene gives CDR1 SQVTM and CDR2 ANQGSEA. Inclusive of the bounding cysteine and phenylalanine, the CDR3 is 13 residues long. Of all the DNA, just the CDR3 is kept, 39 bases in frame from base 1. The V and J ends are trimmed by 4 bases and 7 bases, leaving 14 bases between them. The variable domain in full, with residues beyond the CDR3 obtained from the reference TRBV29-1 and TRBJ1-5 genes, is SAVISQKPSRDICQRGTSLTIQCQVDSQVTMMFWYRQQPGQSLTLIATANQGSEATYESGFVIDKFPISRPNLTFSTLTVSNMSPEDSSIYLCSVALGAGQPQHFGDGTRLSIL.